This T cell receptor (beta chain) was retrieved from a study of cytomegalovirus exposure and HLA in healthy donors. The V segment lost 6 bases and the J segment 1 base; nucleotides outside the gene matches: 7. CDR3 length equals 15 residues. The germline CDR1 and CDR2 sequences are MNHNS and SASEGT. The PCR used 60 Vbeta and 13 Jbeta primers. Assay: immunoSEQ multiplex PCR; the TCRdb copy retains only in-frame clones and omits some. This repertoire shows approximately 150,000 clones, around three quarters found once; its top ten account for less than 1.2%. The receptor comes from a middle-aged woman in good health and CMV-seronegative. Sequencing used PBMCs. This sequence joins TRBV6-1 and TRBJ2-7, with 9 bases identical to TRBD1. In nucleotides, the CDR3 is TGTGCCAGCAGATTAACAGGGGGCACATCCTACGAGCAGTACTTC. Amino acid sequence: CASRLTGGTSYEQYF.